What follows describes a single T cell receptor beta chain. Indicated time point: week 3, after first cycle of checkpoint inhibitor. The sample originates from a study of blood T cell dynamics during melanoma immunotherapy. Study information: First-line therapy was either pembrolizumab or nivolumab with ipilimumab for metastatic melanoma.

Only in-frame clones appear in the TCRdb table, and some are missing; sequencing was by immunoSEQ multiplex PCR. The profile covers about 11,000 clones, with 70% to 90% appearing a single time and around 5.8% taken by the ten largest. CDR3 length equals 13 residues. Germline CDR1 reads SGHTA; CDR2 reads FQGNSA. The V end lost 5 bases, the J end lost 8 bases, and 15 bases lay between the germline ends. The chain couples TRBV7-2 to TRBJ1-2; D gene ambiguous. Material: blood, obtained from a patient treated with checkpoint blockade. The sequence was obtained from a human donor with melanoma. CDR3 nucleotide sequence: TGTGCCAGCAGCCCAGCGGGGTTAAAAGGCTACACCTTC. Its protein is CASSPAGLKGYTF.